Sequencing of this TCR beta chain was carried out in a study of response to subunit inactivated influenza vaccine. Study-wide points: There was a suggestion from the authors that each seasonal influenza vaccination recruits few new T cells.

This CDR3 has 13 amino acids. With 6 bases removed from V and 5 bases from J, the gap between germline ends came to 16 bases. Looked up from germline, CDR1 is SQVTM and CDR2 is ANQGSEA. MiXCR was run by TCRdb on the RT-PCR reads, yielding one entry per CDR3 protein. This table has about 480,000 distinct CDR3 sequences, about 25% appearing once. With respect to this clonotype: Its antigen is not identified.

Here the sequenced sample was CD4+ T cells sorted from PBMCs, taken roughly 5 days after vaccination. This chain links TRBV29-1 with TRBJ1-2; D perhaps matches TRBD1 (6 bases). The TCR was taken from a man in his fifties or sixties who received an inactivated influenza vaccine. This chain's CDR3 is CSVEQGLGYGYTF. CDR3 nucleotides: TGCAGCGTGGAACAGGGATTAGGGTATGGCTACACCTTC.